The present T cell receptor (beta chain) was sequenced within a study of blood T cell repertoires in COVID-19. Study-wide background: Italy, Spain and the United States were the sources of the convalescent and acute COVID-19 samples.

V trimming: 1 base; J trimming: 8 bases; junction bases outside the gene matches: 7. The CDR3 is 15 amino acids. Germline V gene lookup returns CDR1 SEHNR and CDR2 FQNEAQ (reference sequence). This study enrolled people aged roughly 18 to 100 from roughly 22 US geographic areas. Self-reported history from a screening survey and questionnaire set each donor's cohort. Original data processing: The authors estimated nucleated cell counts from reference gene primer amplification. Some clones are missing from TCRdb's copy, which holds only in-frame ones; the method was immunoSEQ multiplex PCR. That table supplies the V and J calls and clone size; D and trimming were determined from the DNA. Of approximately 180,000 clones detected, under 80% appear once; the ten largest clones hold less than 20%.

The receptor comes from a woman aged 45-60 years with acute COVID-19. The material sequenced was PBMCs or T cells enriched from blood (not recorded which). V gene TRBV7-9 combines with J gene TRBJ1-1, with 10 bases lining up with TRBD1. This CDR3 reads CASSLGGTGAFEAFF. CDR3 DNA sequence: TGTGCCAGCAGCTTAGGAGGGACAGGGGCCTTCGAAGCTTTCTTT.